The rows below give T cell receptor beta chains drawn from one sample of a study of monozygotic twins with cystic fibrosis. Repertoires were generated with immunoSEQ multiplex PCR, while TCRdb's copy carries only in-frame clones and drops some. The table records 13,000 or so clones, roughly nine tenths of them present only once. The specimen was blood. These receptor sequences come from a boy younger than 18 with cystic fibrosis. Each CDR3 is given with its conserved first and last residue. Fields, in order: V gene, clone size, D gene, J gene, CDR3 protein, CDR3 DNA. The D gene is left open where the match is weak. Clone size is stated in some rows and not others, as once, few, many or a class when expanded.

v_gene: TRBV25-1; abundance: NA; d_gene: TRBD1; j_gene: TRBJ1-4; CDR3aa: CASSAPTGPREKLFF; CDR3nt: TGTGCCAGCAGTGCTCCGACAGGGCCCAGGGAAAAACTGTTTTTT
v_gene: TRBV4-1; abundance: NA; d_gene: NA; j_gene: TRBJ2-3; CDR3aa: CASSHQGALSTDTQYF; CDR3nt: TGCGCCAGCAGCCACCAAGGGGCCCTAAGCACAGATACGCAGTATTTT
v_gene: TRBV2; abundance: NA; d_gene: TRBD1; j_gene: TRBJ1-6; CDR3aa: CASSRGQGFNSPLHF; CDR3nt: TGTGCCAGCAGCCGCGGACAGGGGTTTAATTCACCCCTCCACTTT
v_gene: TRBV2; abundance: NA; d_gene: TRBD1; j_gene: TRBJ2-7; CDR3aa: CASSEVGTGSYEQYF; CDR3nt: TGTGCCAGCAGTGAAGTGGGGACAGGTTCCTACGAGCAGTACTTC
v_gene: TRBV5-4; abundance: NA; d_gene: NA; j_gene: TRBJ1-1; CDR3aa: CASSLAGRLNTEAFF; CDR3nt: TGTGCCAGCAGCTTGGCTGGCAGGTTGAACACTGAAGCTTTCTTT
v_gene: TRBV5-4; abundance: NA; d_gene: NA; j_gene: TRBJ1-3; CDR3aa: CASSVGQGNTIYF; CDR3nt: TGTGCCAGCAGCGTTGGACAGGGAAACACCATATATTTT
v_gene: TRBV7-9; abundance: NA; d_gene: TRBD1; j_gene: TRBJ1-1; CDR3aa: CASSLATGPNTEAFF; CDR3nt: TGTGCCAGCAGCTTAGCGACAGGGCCGAACACTGAAGCTTTCTTT
v_gene: TRBV13; abundance: NA; d_gene: NA; j_gene: TRBJ2-7; CDR3aa: CASSLEGSAYEQYF; CDR3nt: TGTGCCAGCAGCTTAGAGGGGTCGGCCTACGAGCAGTACTTC
v_gene: TRBV28; abundance: NA; d_gene: NA; j_gene: TRBJ1-4; CDR3aa: CASSLAGGGEKLFF; CDR3nt: TGTGCCAGCAGTTTAGCAGGAGGGGGTGAAAAACTGTTTTTT
v_gene: TRBV30; abundance: NA; d_gene: NA; j_gene: TRBJ2-7; CDR3aa: CAWSTAYEQYF; CDR3nt: TGTGCCTGGAGTACTGCCTACGAGCAGTACTTC
v_gene: TRBV5-1; abundance: NA; d_gene: NA; j_gene: TRBJ2-7; CDR3aa: CASSLWTAYEQYF; CDR3nt: TGCGCCAGCAGCTTGTGGACAGCCTACGAGCAGTACTTC
v_gene: TRBV6-4; abundance: NA; d_gene: TRBD1; j_gene: TRBJ2-3; CDR3aa: CASSSGTGGTDTQYF; CDR3nt: TGTGCCAGCAGTTCCGGGACAGGGGGCACAGATACGCAGTATTTT
v_gene: TRBV7-3; abundance: NA; d_gene: NA; j_gene: TRBJ2-2; CDR3aa: CASSLLDTGELFF; CDR3nt: TGTGCCAGCAGCTTGCTGGATACCGGGGAGCTGTTTTTT
v_gene: TRBV4-2; abundance: once; d_gene: NA; j_gene: TRBJ1-5; CDR3aa: CASSQDGDSNINQPQHF; CDR3nt: TGTGCCAGCAGCCAAGATGGCGACAGTAATATCAATCAGCCCCAGCATTTT
v_gene: TRBV28; abundance: NA; d_gene: TRBD2; j_gene: TRBJ2-4; CDR3aa: CASNGAGGGNIQYF; CDR3nt: TGTGCCAGCAACGGGGCGGGAGGGGGGAACATTCAGTACTTC
v_gene: TRBV10-2; abundance: NA; d_gene: TRBD2; j_gene: TRBJ2-5; CDR3aa: CASSGASGYQETQYF; CDR3nt: TGCGCCAGCAGTGGGGCTAGCGGGTACCAAGAGACCCAGTACTTC
v_gene: TRBV6-5; abundance: NA; d_gene: TRBD1; j_gene: TRBJ1-2; CDR3aa: CASSRGQETYGYTF; CDR3nt: TGTGCCAGCAGCCGAGGACAGGAAACCTATGGCTACACCTTC
v_gene: TRBV5-1; abundance: NA; d_gene: TRBD1; j_gene: TRBJ2-1; CDR3aa: CASSEGQGPYNEQFF; CDR3nt: TGCGCCAGCAGCGAAGGACAGGGGCCCTACAATGAGCAGTTCTTC
v_gene: TRBV18; abundance: NA; d_gene: NA; j_gene: TRBJ2-1; CDR3aa: CASSPILLAGSYNEQFF; CDR3nt: TGTGCCAGCTCACCAATACTTCTGGCGGGGTCCTACAATGAGCAGTTCTTC
v_gene: TRBV30; abundance: NA; d_gene: NA; j_gene: TRBJ1-2; CDR3aa: CAWGSGDNYGYTF; CDR3nt: TGTGCCTGGGGTTCTGGGGATAACTATGGCTACACCTTC
v_gene: TRBV4-1; abundance: NA; d_gene: TRBD1; j_gene: TRBJ2-4; CDR3aa: CASSSQGVQNIQYF; CDR3nt: TGCGCCAGCAGCTCACAGGGGGTTCAAAACATTCAGTACTTC
v_gene: TRBV6-1; abundance: few; d_gene: NA; j_gene: TRBJ2-7; CDR3aa: CASSEDNASYEQYF; CDR3nt: TGTGCCAGCAGTGAAGATAACGCCTCCTACGAGCAGTACTTC
v_gene: TRBV30; abundance: NA; d_gene: NA; j_gene: TRBJ1-2; CDR3aa: CAWSDPEVGYGYTF; CDR3nt: TGTGCCTGGAGCGACCCGGAGGTAGGGTATGGCTACACCTTC
v_gene: TRBV5-1; abundance: NA; d_gene: TRBD1; j_gene: TRBJ1-1; CDR3aa: CASSSLSGGGSAFF; CDR3nt: TGCGCCAGCAGCTCCCTGTCAGGGGGTGGATCAGCTTTCTTT
v_gene: TRBV19; abundance: NA; d_gene: NA; j_gene: TRBJ2-1; CDR3aa: CASSIGPLEHNEQFF; CDR3nt: TGTGCCAGTAGTATAGGGCCCCTAGAACACAATGAGCAGTTCTTC
v_gene: TRBV5-1; abundance: NA; d_gene: NA; j_gene: TRBJ2-3; CDR3aa: CASSLGGLEDTDTQYF; CDR3nt: TGCGCCAGCAGCTTGGGCGGGTTGGAGGACACAGATACGCAGTATTTT
v_gene: TRBV2; abundance: few; d_gene: NA; j_gene: TRBJ1-1; CDR3aa: CASSESPYPEAFF; CDR3nt: TGTGCCAGCAGTGAAAGCCCGTACCCTGAAGCTTTCTTT
v_gene: TRBV7-2; abundance: NA; d_gene: NA; j_gene: TRBJ1-2; CDR3aa: CASSLVGQRSYGYTF; CDR3nt: TGTGCCAGCAGCTTAGTTGGACAGAGGTCCTATGGCTACACCTTC
v_gene: TRBV5-1; abundance: NA; d_gene: TRBD2; j_gene: TRBJ2-3; CDR3aa: CASSPYRPGTSGGADTQYF; CDR3nt: TGCGCCAGCAGCCCTTACCGTCCCGGGACTAGCGGAGGAGCAGATACGCAGTATTTT
v_gene: TRBV7-8; abundance: NA; d_gene: TRBD2; j_gene: TRBJ2-1; CDR3aa: CASSLRASGGRSSYNEQFF; CDR3nt: TGTGCCAGCAGCTTGCGGGCTAGCGGGGGGAGAAGCTCCTACAATGAGCAGTTCTTC
v_gene: TRBV28; abundance: NA; d_gene: TRBD1; j_gene: TRBJ2-2; CDR3aa: CASSSTGLNTGELFF; CDR3nt: TGTGCCAGCAGTTCGACAGGGTTGAACACCGGGGAGCTGTTTTTT
v_gene: TRBV5-4; abundance: NA; d_gene: TRBD2; j_gene: TRBJ2-3; CDR3aa: CASSYTSGGPSTDTQYF; CDR3nt: TGTGCCAGCAGCTACACGAGCGGGGGGCCCTCCACAGATACGCAGTATTTT
v_gene: TRBV1; abundance: NA; d_gene: NA; j_gene: TRBJ2-3; CDR3aa: CTSSRPFSTDTQYF; CDR3nt: TGCACCAGCAGCCGCCCTTTCAGCACAGATACGCAGTATTTT
v_gene: TRBV7-9; abundance: NA; d_gene: NA; j_gene: TRBJ2-7; CDR3aa: CASSSFRLGSDYEQYF; CDR3nt: TGTGCCAGCAGCTCCTTCCGGTTGGGGTCCGACTACGAGCAGTACTTC
v_gene: TRBV2; abundance: once; d_gene: TRBD2; j_gene: TRBJ2-7; CDR3aa: CASSTSSGAYEQYF; CDR3nt: TGTGCCAGCAGTACTTCTAGCGGGGCCTACGAGCAGTACTTC
v_gene: TRBV18; abundance: once; d_gene: NA; j_gene: TRBJ1-3; CDR3aa: CASSPPGSVLSGNTIYF; CDR3nt: TGTGCCAGCTCACCACCCGGTAGCGTACTCTCTGGAAACACCATATATTTT
v_gene: TRBV30; abundance: NA; d_gene: NA; j_gene: TRBJ1-2; CDR3aa: CAWIGHTAGYTF; CDR3nt: TGTGCCTGGATTGGACATACAGCTGGCTACACCTTC
v_gene: TRBV5-4; abundance: NA; d_gene: NA; j_gene: TRBJ2-7; CDR3aa: CASSLDSVPVYEQYF; CDR3nt: TGTGCCAGCAGCCTAGACAGCGTCCCGGTCTACGAGCAGTACTTC
v_gene: TRBV10-3; abundance: NA; d_gene: TRBD1; j_gene: TRBJ1-3; CDR3aa: CAISGTGGSGNTIYF; CDR3nt: TGTGCCATCAGCGGGACAGGGGGCTCTGGAAACACCATATATTTT
v_gene: TRBV5-6; abundance: NA; d_gene: NA; j_gene: TRBJ1-2; CDR3aa: CASSLSPGGYTF; CDR3nt: TGTGCCAGCAGCTTGAGTCCGGGTGGCTACACCTTC
v_gene: TRBV7-6; abundance: NA; d_gene: NA; j_gene: TRBJ2-1; CDR3aa: CASSLAASSYNEQFF; CDR3nt: TGTGCCAGCAGCTTAGCGGCCAGCTCCTACAATGAGCAGTTCTTC
v_gene: TRBV7-8; abundance: NA; d_gene: TRBD1; j_gene: TRBJ1-2; CDR3aa: CASSSGQGDYGYTF; CDR3nt: TGTGCCAGCAGCTCGGGACAGGGGGACTATGGCTACACCTTC
v_gene: TRBV5-1; abundance: NA; d_gene: TRBD1; j_gene: TRBJ2-6; CDR3aa: CASSEGQGAAGANVLTF; CDR3nt: TGCGCCAGCAGCGAGGGACAGGGGGCGGCTGGGGCCAACGTCCTGACTTTC
v_gene: TRBV11-3; abundance: NA; d_gene: TRBD1; j_gene: TRBJ2-3; CDR3aa: CASSSGTGRTDTQYF; CDR3nt: TGTGCCAGCAGCTCCGGGACAGGACGCACAGATACGCAGTATTTT
v_gene: TRBV6-1; abundance: NA; d_gene: NA; j_gene: TRBJ2-3; CDR3aa: CASSEAEGSFYTQYF; CDR3nt: TGTGCCAGCAGTGAAGCTGAGGGCTCTTTCTATACGCAGTATTTT
v_gene: TRBV2; abundance: NA; d_gene: NA; j_gene: TRBJ1-1; CDR3aa: CASRNRVPEAFF; CDR3nt: TGTGCCAGCAGGAATCGCGTACCTGAAGCTTTCTTT
v_gene: TRBV2; abundance: NA; d_gene: NA; j_gene: TRBJ2-7; CDR3aa: CASRRDSYEQYF; CDR3nt: TGTGCCAGCAGGAGGGATTCCTACGAGCAGTACTTC
v_gene: TRBV15; abundance: NA; d_gene: NA; j_gene: TRBJ1-2; CDR3aa: CATSRDRRGWNGYTF; CDR3nt: TGTGCCACCAGCAGAGATCGTAGAGGGTGGAATGGCTACACCTTC